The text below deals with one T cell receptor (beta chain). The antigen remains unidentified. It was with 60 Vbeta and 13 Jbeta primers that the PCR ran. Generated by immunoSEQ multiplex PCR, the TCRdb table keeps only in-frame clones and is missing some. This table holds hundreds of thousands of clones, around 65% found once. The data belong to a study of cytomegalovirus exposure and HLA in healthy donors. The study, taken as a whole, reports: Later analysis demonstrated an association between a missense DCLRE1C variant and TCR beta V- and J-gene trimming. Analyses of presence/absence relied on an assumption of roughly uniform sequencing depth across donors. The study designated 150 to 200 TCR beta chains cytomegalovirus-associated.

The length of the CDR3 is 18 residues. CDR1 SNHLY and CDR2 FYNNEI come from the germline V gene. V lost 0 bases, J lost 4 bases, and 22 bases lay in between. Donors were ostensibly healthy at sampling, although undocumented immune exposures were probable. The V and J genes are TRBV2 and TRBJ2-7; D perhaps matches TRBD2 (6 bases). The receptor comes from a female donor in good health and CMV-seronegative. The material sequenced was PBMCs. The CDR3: CASSEAKGPRGIDYEQYF. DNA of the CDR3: TGTGCCAGCAGTGAAGCTAAGGGCCCGCGCGGGATCGATTACGAGCAGTACTTC.